One T cell receptor (beta chain) is described in this entry. Its antigen remains unknown. This table comes from immunoSEQ multiplex PCR, and its TCRdb copy is limited to in-frame clones, with some not included. Of around 18,000 clones in the sample, around 82% were seen once. These data come from a study of CD4+ T cells in melanoma. Notes on the study in general: A reported correlation linked neoantigen-specific CD4+ T cells to CD8+, macrophage and B cell function. Neoantigen-specific CD4+ T cells in melanoma reportedly had diverse differentiation states.

Germline assignment: CDR1 SNHLY and CDR2 FYNNEI. The ends were cut back, 9 bases at V and 9 bases at J, with 22 bases in the middle. This CDR3 is built from 14 residues. Sequencing used cells from a culture (not recorded whether cultured in vitro). This clonotype was obtained from a human donor with melanoma. The J gene is TRBJ2-3, the V gene TRBV2; possibly TRBD1 or TRBD2 for D (5 bases each). CDR3 coding DNA: TGTGCCAGTGATAACAGGCCAGGGAGCCAAACGCAGTATTTT. Translated, it gives CASDNRPGSQTQYF. The variable domain in full, completed from reference TRBV2 and TRBJ2-3, reads EPEVTQTPSHQVTQMGQEVILRCVPISNHLYFYWYRQILGQKVEFLVSFYNNEISEKSEIFDDQFSVERPDGSNFTLKIRSTKLEDSAMYFCASDNRPGSQTQYFGPGTRLTVL.